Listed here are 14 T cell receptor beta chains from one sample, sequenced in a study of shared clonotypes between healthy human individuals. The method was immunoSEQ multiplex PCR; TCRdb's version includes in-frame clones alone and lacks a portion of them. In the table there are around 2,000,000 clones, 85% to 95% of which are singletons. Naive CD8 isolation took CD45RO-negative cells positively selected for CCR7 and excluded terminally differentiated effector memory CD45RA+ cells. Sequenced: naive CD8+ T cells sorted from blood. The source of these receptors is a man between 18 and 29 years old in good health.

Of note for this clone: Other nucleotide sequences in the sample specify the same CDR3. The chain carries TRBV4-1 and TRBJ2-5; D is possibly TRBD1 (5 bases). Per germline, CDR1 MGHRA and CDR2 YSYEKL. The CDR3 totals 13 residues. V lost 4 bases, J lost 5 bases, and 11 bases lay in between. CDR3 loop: CASSLRVGETQYF. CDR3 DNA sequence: TGCGCCAGCAGCCTCAGGGTGGGGGAGACCCAGTACTTC.

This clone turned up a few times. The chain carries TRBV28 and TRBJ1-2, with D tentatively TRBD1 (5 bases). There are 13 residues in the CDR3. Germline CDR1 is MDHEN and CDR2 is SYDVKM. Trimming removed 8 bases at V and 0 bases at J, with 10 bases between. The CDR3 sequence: CASGQGANYGYTF. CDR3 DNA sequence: TGTGCCAGCGGTCAGGGAGCTAACTATGGCTACACCTTC.

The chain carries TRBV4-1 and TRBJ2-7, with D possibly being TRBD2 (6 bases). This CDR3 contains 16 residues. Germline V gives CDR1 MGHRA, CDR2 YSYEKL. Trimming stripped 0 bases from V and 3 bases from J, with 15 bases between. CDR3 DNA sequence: TGCGCCAGCAGCCAAGAGGGGGGTCCTACTTTCTACGAGCAGTACTTC. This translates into CASSQEGGPTFYEQYF.

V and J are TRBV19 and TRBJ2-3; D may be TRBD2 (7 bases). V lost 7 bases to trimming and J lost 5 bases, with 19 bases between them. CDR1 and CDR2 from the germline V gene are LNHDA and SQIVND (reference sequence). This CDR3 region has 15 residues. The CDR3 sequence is CASNLAGGPQDTQYF. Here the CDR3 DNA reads TGTGCCAGTAACCTCGCCGGGGGGCCCCAAGATACGCAGTATTTT.

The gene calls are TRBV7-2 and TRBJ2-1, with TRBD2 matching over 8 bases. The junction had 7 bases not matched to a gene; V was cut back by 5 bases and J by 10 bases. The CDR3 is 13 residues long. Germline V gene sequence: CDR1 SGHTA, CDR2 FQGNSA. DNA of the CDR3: TGTGCCAGCAGCCACCGGACTAGCTGGGAGCAGTTCTTC. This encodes CASSHRTSWEQFF.

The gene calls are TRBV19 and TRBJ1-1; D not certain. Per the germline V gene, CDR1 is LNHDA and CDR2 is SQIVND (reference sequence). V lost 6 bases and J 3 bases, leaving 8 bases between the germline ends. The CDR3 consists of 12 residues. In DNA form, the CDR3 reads TGTGCCAGTAGCACTGAGTACACTGAAGCTTTCTTT. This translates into CASSTEYTEAFF.

CDR3 sequence: CASSFSGGTGELFF. CDR3 in DNA: TGCGCCAGCAGCTTTAGCGGGGGGACCGGGGAGCTGTTTTTT. This chain links TRBV5-1 with TRBJ2-2; 10 bases fit TRBD2. CDR3 length: 14 residues. The ends lost 2 bases at V and 5 bases at J; junction bases unmatched: 0. Per the germline V gene, CDR1 is SGHRS and CDR2 is YFSETQ.

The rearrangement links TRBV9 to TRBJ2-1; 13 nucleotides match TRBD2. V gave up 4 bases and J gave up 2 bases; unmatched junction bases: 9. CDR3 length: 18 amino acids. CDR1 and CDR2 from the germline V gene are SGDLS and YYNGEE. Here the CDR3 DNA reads TGTGCCAGCAGCCCTCGGACTAGCGGGAGTGCGGCCTACAATGAGCAGTTCTTC. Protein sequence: CASSPRTSGSAAYNEQFF.

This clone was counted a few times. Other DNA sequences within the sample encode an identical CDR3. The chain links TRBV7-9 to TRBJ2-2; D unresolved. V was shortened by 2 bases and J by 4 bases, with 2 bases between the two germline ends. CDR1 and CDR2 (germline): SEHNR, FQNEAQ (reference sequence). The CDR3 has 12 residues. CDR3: CASSLSTGELFF. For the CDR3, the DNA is TGTGCCAGCAGCTTATCCACCGGGGAGCTGTTTTTT.

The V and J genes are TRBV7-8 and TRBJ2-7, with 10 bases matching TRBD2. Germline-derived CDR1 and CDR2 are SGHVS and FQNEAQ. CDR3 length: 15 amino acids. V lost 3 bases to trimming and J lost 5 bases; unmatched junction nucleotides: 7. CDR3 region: CASSLMPSGRNEQYF. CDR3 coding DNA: TGTGCCAGCAGCTTGATGCCTAGCGGGAGAAACGAGCAGTACTTC.

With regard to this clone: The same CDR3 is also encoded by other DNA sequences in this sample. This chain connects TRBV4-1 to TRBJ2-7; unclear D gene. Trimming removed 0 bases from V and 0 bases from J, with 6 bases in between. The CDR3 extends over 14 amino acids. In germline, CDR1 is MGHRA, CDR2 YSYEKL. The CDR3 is CASSQEGASYEQYF. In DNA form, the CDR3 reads TGCGCCAGCAGCCAAGAAGGAGCCTCCTACGAGCAGTACTTC.

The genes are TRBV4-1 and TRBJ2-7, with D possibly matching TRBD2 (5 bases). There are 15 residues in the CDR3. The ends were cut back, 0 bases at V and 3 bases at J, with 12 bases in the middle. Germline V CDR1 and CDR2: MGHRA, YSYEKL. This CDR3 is CASSQEFGGYYEQYF. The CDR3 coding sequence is TGCGCCAGCAGCCAAGAATTCGGCGGGTACTACGAGCAGTACTTC.

CDR3 sequence (DNA): TGCGCCAGCAGCCAAGACGGAATGGCTGGAAACACCATATATTTT. This codes for CASSQDGMAGNTIYF. The rearrangement uses TRBV4-3 and TRBJ1-3; D gene unclear. The CDR3 is 15 amino acids. CDR1 and CDR2 (germline): LGHNA, YSLEER. The V gene lost 0 bases and the J gene lost 2 bases, with 8 bases spanning the gap.

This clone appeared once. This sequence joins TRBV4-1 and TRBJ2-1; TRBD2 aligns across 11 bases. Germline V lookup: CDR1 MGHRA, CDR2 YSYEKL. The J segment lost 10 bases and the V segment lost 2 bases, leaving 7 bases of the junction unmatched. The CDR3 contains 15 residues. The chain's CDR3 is CASSQKTSGRWEQFF. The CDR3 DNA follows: TGCGCCAGCAGCCAAAAAACTAGCGGGAGATGGGAGCAGTTCTTC.